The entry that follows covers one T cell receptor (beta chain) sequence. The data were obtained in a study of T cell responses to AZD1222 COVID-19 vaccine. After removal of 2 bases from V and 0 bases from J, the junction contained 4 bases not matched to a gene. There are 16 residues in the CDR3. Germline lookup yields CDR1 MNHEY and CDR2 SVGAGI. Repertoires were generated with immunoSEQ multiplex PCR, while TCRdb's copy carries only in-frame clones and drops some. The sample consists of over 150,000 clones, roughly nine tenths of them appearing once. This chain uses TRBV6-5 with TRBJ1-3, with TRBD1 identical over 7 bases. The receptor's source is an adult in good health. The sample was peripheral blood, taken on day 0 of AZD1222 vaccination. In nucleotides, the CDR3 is TGTGCCAGCAGTTACGCCCGGGACAGCTCTGGAAACACCATATATTTT. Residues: CASSYARDSSGNTIYF.